These T cell receptor beta chains were read from a single sample in a study of T-cell reconstitution after alpha-beta-depleted transplantation in children. TCRdb fed the PCR reads into MiXCR, producing one record per CDR3 protein. Among roughly 420,000 distinct CDR3 sequences listed, roughly 17% were seen once. Material: PBMCs, mostly from graft donor cells, obtained 360 days after TCRalphabeta/CD19-depleted stem cell transplant. All receptors derive from a boy less than two years old who had a stem cell transplant for Wiskott-Aldrich syndrome, so the T cells may come from the graft donor. CDR3s include the opening cysteine and the closing phenylalanine or tryptophan. D genes are given only for firm matches. The size of a clone is reported for some rows only, either as once, few or many, or as a class for expanded clones.

D	size	J	V	CDR3	DNA
NA	few	TRBJ2-1	TRBV12-3/TRBV12-4	CASSLGLVIDEQFF	TGTGCCAGCAGTTTGGGTCTAGTAATCGATGAGCAGTTCTTC
TRBD2	few	TRBJ2-3	TRBV6-1	CASSLAGGRLTDTQYF	TGTGCCAGCAGTCTCGCGGGGGGGCGTCTCACAGATACGCAGTATTTT
NA	NA	TRBJ2-5	TRBV12-3/TRBV12-4	CASSLGMYQETQYF	TGTGCCAGCAGTTTAGGAATGTACCAAGAGACCCAGTACTTC
NA	NA	TRBJ2-3	TRBV24-1	CATSDSGTFTDTQYF	TGTGCCACCAGTGACTCCGGGACGTTCACAGATACGCAGTATTTT
TRBD2	few	TRBJ2-4	TRBV11-2	CASRSPSGRQGSLSKNIQYF	TGTGCCAGCAGGTCTCCTAGCGGGAGGCAGGGCTCTCTATCGAAAAACATTCAGTACTTC
TRBD2	few	TRBJ2-1	TRBV9	CASSVGGGGLGSYNEQFF	TGTGCCAGCAGCGTAGGTGGGGGGGGGTTAGGGTCCTACAATGAGCAGTTCTTC
NA	NA	TRBJ2-7	TRBV30	CAWRRHSSYEQYF	TGTGCCTGGAGACGACATAGCTCCTACGAGCAGTACTTC
NA	many	TRBJ2-1	TRBV9	CASSVALAKNEQFF	TGTGCCAGCAGCGTAGCTCTAGCAAAGAATGAGCAGTTCTTC
TRBD1	NA	TRBJ1-2	TRBV29-1	CSVEQGAGNYGYTF	TGCAGCGTTGAGCAGGGGGCTGGTAACTATGGCTACACCTTC
NA	few	TRBJ2-2	TRBV6-5	CASSYSGGELFF	TGTGCCAGCAGTTACTCAGGGGGGGAGCTGTTTTTT
TRBD1	NA	TRBJ2-2	TRBV27	CASSLWGTGFDTGELFF	TGTGCCAGCAGTTTATGGGGGACAGGGTTCGACACCGGGGAGCTGTTTTTT
NA	many	TRBJ1-5	TRBV12-3/TRBV12-4	CASSFAGPNQPQHF	TGTGCCAGCAGTTTCGCAGGCCCTAATCAGCCCCAGCATTTT
TRBD2	NA	TRBJ2-7	TRBV7-6	CASSLGSGVYEQYF	TGTGCCAGCAGCTTAGGTAGCGGGGTGTACGAGCAGTACTTC
TRBD1	few	TRBJ2-5	TRBV7-9	CASSLAGQGRQETQYF	TGTGCCAGCAGCTTGGCCGGACAGGGCCGTCAAGAGACCCAGTACTTC